These 28 T cell receptor beta chains share one sample of origin, sequenced in a study of Ad26.COV2.S vaccination and SARS-CoV-2 variants. Profiling relied on immunoSEQ multiplex PCR, and the TCRdb table lists in-frame clones only, not all of them. Among about 350,000 clones listed, approximately 85% were seen once. Stated treatment: around 19 received Ad26.COV2.S at low or high dose, single or two shots; several received placebo; per-sample allocation not given. After the first vaccine or placebo injection, samples were drawn on day 63. The sample here was peripheral blood, taken in a trial of Ad26.COV2.S vaccine versus placebo. The source of these receptors is a person aged 18-65 years who received the Ad26.COV2.S COVID-19 vaccine or a placebo.

This chain joins TRBV6-4 and TRBJ2-1; D may be TRBD2 (5 bases). Trimming pared 5 bases from V and 5 bases from J, leaving 10 bases between. The germline CDR1 and CDR2 sequences are MRHNA and SNTAGT. The CDR3 consists of 13 residues. The CDR3 DNA reads as TGTGCCAGCAGTACTGGACTCAACAATGAGCAGTTCTTC. The encoded protein is CASSTGLNNEQFF.

The V gene is TRBV27, the J gene TRBJ1-1; 7 bases are shared with TRBD1. V lost 5 bases, J lost 1 base, and 7 bases stayed unmatched. In germline, CDR1 is MNHEY, CDR2 SMNVEV (reference sequence). This CDR3 has 15 amino acids. Written as DNA, the CDR3 is TGTGCCAGCAGTATAAGGGACAGCGGGAACACTGAAGCTTTCTTT. Its protein is CASSIRDSGNTEAFF.

This chain uses TRBV6-4 with TRBJ2-5, with D possibly TRBD2 on 5 matching bases. CDR1 MRHNA and CDR2 SNTAGT come from the germline V gene. Trimming took off 9 bases at V and 5 bases at J, with 22 bases between the two ends. The CDR3 sequence is 15 residues long. The CDR3 protein is CARVIRGVVRETQYF. In DNA form, the CDR3 reads TGTGCCAGGGTTATTCGGGGTGTGGTTCGGGAGACCCAGTACTTC.

The rearrangement uses TRBV5-4 and TRBJ2-5; D gene ambiguous. From germline, CDR1 is SGHNT and CDR2 YYREEE (reference sequence). The CDR3 loop spans 14 amino acids. V was trimmed by 0 bases and J by 1 base, leaving 7 bases between them. Here the CDR3 reads CASSLGVVQETQYF. The CDR3 DNA sequence: TGTGCCAGCAGCTTGGGAGTAGTCCAAGAGACCCAGTACTTC.

This clone has just one count. The CDR3 sequence is CASSQDDGGSTEAFF. Here the CDR3 DNA reads TGCGCCAGCAGCCAAGACGACGGAGGCTCCACTGAAGCTTTCTTT. This sequence joins TRBV4-3 and TRBJ1-1; D remains ambiguous. Germline loops: CDR1 LGHNA, CDR2 YSLEER. V gave up 0 bases and J gave up 4 bases, with 12 bases separating them. The CDR3 runs to 15 residues.

This chain connects TRBV5-1 to TRBJ2-2; unclear D gene. CDR1 SGHRS and CDR2 YFSETQ come from the germline V gene. The CDR3 is 14 residues long. Trimming took 3 bases from V and 4 from J, leaving 10 bases between them. The CDR3 is CASSYPEFTGELFF. The CDR3 DNA sequence: TGCGCCAGCAGCTATCCCGAGTTCACCGGGGAGCTGTTTTTT.

Only a few counts were recorded for this clone. The rearrangement links TRBV12-3 or TRBV12-4 to TRBJ1-2; perhaps TRBD1 as D (5 bases). Trimming left V 6 bases short and J 7 bases short, with 12 bases between. CDR3 length equals 12 residues. CDR3 amino acids: CASRQRDGGYTF. The CDR3 region has the DNA TGTGCCAGCAGACAGAGGGACGGTGGCTACACCTTC.

The J gene is TRBJ2-7, the V gene TRBV5-4, with D possibly TRBD1 on 7 matching bases. The CDR3 runs 15 residues. Germline loops: CDR1 SGHNT, CDR2 YYREEE (reference sequence). Trimming took off 7 bases at V and 2 bases at J, with 19 bases between the two ends. CDR3 amino acids: CASSVDRDWPYEQYF. The CDR3 DNA reads TGTGCCAGCTCCGTTGACAGGGACTGGCCCTACGAGCAGTACTTC.

The chain is built from TRBV18 and TRBJ2-7; 9 bases line up with TRBD1. With 5 bases clipped from V and 2 bases from J, the junction kept 4 bases outside the gene matches. The CDR3 length is 14 residues. The germline V gene encodes CDR1 KGHSH and CDR2 LQKENI. The CDR3, as DNA: TGTGCCAGCTCATCCGGGACAGGGACCTACGAGCAGTACTTC. As protein: CASSSGTGTYEQYF.

The J gene is TRBJ2-3, the V gene TRBV9; 15 bases agree with TRBD2. The CDR3 loop spans 16 amino acids. The germline CDR1 and CDR2 sequences are SGDLS and YYNGEE. Losses at the gene ends were 6 bases for V and 6 bases for J; bases not matched to a gene: 8. Here the CDR3 DNA reads TGTGCCAGCAATCCCCCCGGGACTAGCGGGGGGGATACGCAGTATTTT. Its protein is CASNPPGTSGGDTQYF.

This rearrangement joins TRBV5-4 to TRBJ1-6; TRBD1 matches at 7 bases. Trimming cost V 4 bases and J 6 bases; bases outside gene matches: 7. The germline CDR1 and CDR2 sequences are SGHNT and YYREEE (reference sequence). This CDR3 has 15 residues. CDR3 DNA: TGTGCCAGCAGCCCTTCGACAGGGCCTAATTCACCCCTCCACTTT. Translating it yields CASSPSTGPNSPLHF.

A few counts support this clone. The identical CDR3 is also encoded by other nucleotide sequences in the sample. V and J are TRBV5-5 and TRBJ1-2; D is perhaps TRBD1 (6 bases). Germline lookup yields CDR1 SGHKS and CDR2 YYEKEE (reference sequence). The CDR3 sequence is 13 residues long. V was pared by 2 bases and J by 7 bases, with 12 bases between. As DNA, the CDR3 is TGTGCCAGCAGCTTTGATCGGGGGCTTGGCTACACCTTC. The encoded protein is CASSFDRGLGYTF.

This rearrangement joins TRBV4-1 to TRBJ1-5; no reliable D call. V was pared by 1 base and J by 4 bases, with 8 bases between. The CDR3 is made up of 14 amino acids. Germline V CDR1 and CDR2: MGHRA, YSYEKL. This chain's CDR3 is CASSQGRENQPQHF. CDR3 nucleotides: TGCGCCAGCAGCCAAGGGAGAGAAAATCAGCCCCAGCATTTT.

The chain has TRBV5-1 and TRBJ2-7; possibly TRBD2 for D (5 bases). Germline V CDR1 and CDR2: SGHRS, YFSETQ. With 0 bases removed from V and 0 bases from J, the gap between germline ends came to 10 bases. This CDR3 comprises 15 residues. CDR3 nucleotides: TGCGCCAGCAGCTTGGCGGGAACTAGCTCCTACGAGCAGTACTTC. It codes for CASSLAGTSSYEQYF.

The chain is built from TRBV25-1 and TRBJ2-3, with D perhaps TRBD1 (6 bases). Trimming took 2 bases from V and 4 from J, leaving 19 bases between them. This CDR3 comprises 17 residues. Germline CDR1 MGHDK, CDR2 SYGVNS. CDR3 residues: CASSEGEGTHAPDTQYF. For the CDR3, the DNA is TGTGCCAGCAGTGAAGGGGAAGGGACACACGCCCCAGATACGCAGTATTTT.

The CDR3 region has the DNA TGTGCCACCCCCCCAAAGGGCCATAGAGGCAATCAGCCCCAGCATTTT. Amino acid sequence: CATPPKGHRGNQPQHF. The chain is built from TRBV3-1 (or the pseudogene TRBV3-2) and TRBJ1-5, with D hard to call. V was pared by 10 bases and J by 2 bases, with 21 bases between. Germline V lookup: CDR1 LGHDT, CDR2 YNNKEL (reference sequence). The CDR3 totals 16 residues.

This clone was counted many times. This chain joins TRBV3-1 (or the pseudogene TRBV3-2) and TRBJ2-5; 12 nucleotides match TRBD2. This CDR3 spans 15 amino acids. CDR1 LGHDT and CDR2 YNNKEL come from the germline V gene (reference sequence). Germline trimming cut 4 bases from V and 2 bases from J; bases unmatched to any gene: 2. This CDR3 reads CASSRGTSGQETQYF. The CDR3 DNA follows: TGTGCCAGCAGCCGCGGGACTAGCGGGCAAGAGACCCAGTACTTC.

With respect to this clone: A much larger clonotype is one base distant, so this may be a read error. The V gene is TRBV5-6, the J gene TRBJ2-7; 7 bases are shared with TRBD1. V was pared by 3 bases and J by 0 bases, with 0 bases of the junction left unmatched. The CDR3 runs to 13 residues. Germline V gene sequence: CDR1 SGHDT, CDR2 YYEEEE. The DNA of the CDR3 is TGTGCCAGCAGCTGGGACAGCTCCTACGAGCAGTACTTC. Its translation is CASSWDSSYEQYF.

This clone was observed a few times. CDR3: CASSPTGQNTEAFF. The CDR3 region has the DNA TGTGCCAGCAGCCCGACAGGGCAGAACACTGAAGCTTTCTTT. The chain is built from TRBV3-1 (or the pseudogene TRBV3-2) and TRBJ1-1, with TRBD1 identical over 7 bases. The ends lost 4 bases at V and 1 base at J; junction bases unmatched: 3. The CDR3 extends over 14 amino acids. Germline CDR1 is LGHDT and CDR2 is YNNKEL (reference sequence).

The genes are TRBV10-1 and TRBJ2-2; D gene uncertain. The CDR3 is made up of 12 amino acids. V was clipped by 2 bases and J by 6 bases, with 4 bases between them. Per germline, CDR1 WNHNN and CDR2 SYGVQD (reference sequence). The CDR3 DNA reads as TGCGCCAGCAGTGAGCGGTCCGGGGAGCTGTTTTTT. Translation: CASSERSGELFF.

The chain has TRBV18 and TRBJ2-1, with 11 bases aligning to TRBD2. Germline V gene data show CDR1 as KGHSH and CDR2 as LQKENI. The length of the CDR3 is 15 residues. The junction had 8 bases not matched to a gene; V was cut back by 5 bases and J by 8 bases. CDR3 amino acids: CASSSLLLAGDEQFF. The CDR3 DNA sequence: TGTGCCAGCTCATCCCTCTTACTAGCGGGAGATGAGCAGTTCTTC.

This clone was observed once. The rearrangement joins TRBV29-1 to TRBJ2-1, with D perhaps TRBD1 or TRBD2 (5 bases each). The CDR3 consists of 14 residues. V was cut by 5 bases and J by 0 bases, with 11 bases left in between. Germline CDR1 reads SQVTM; CDR2 reads ANQGSEA. CDR3 nucleotides: TGCAGCGTTTTTGCAGGGAGCTCCTACAATGAGCAGTTCTTC. This gives the protein CSVFAGSSYNEQFF.

This sequence joins TRBV6-4 and TRBJ2-1; D may be TRBD1 (6 bases). The CDR3 is 15 residues long. In germline, CDR1 is MRHNA, CDR2 SNTAGT. V was cut by 4 bases and J by 8 bases, with 18 bases left in between. The CDR3 bases are TGTGCCAGCAGTGTAAGTGACAGGCCAAGCGATGAGCAGTTCTTC. Translation gives CASSVSDRPSDEQFF.

V and J are TRBV5-4 and TRBJ2-6; the match to TRBD1 covers 8 bases. V lost 4 bases and J lost 0; bases outside the gene matches: 6. This CDR3 contains 17 residues. Germline V lookup: CDR1 SGHNT, CDR2 YYREEE (reference sequence). The CDR3 coding sequence is TGTGCCAGCAGCCAACGACAGGGGAACTCTGGGGCCAACGTCCTGACTTTC. It specifies CASSQRQGNSGANVLTF.

The J gene is TRBJ2-3, the V gene TRBV4-3; D not resolved. The V end was cut by 0 bases, the J end by 8 bases, with 9 bases between. Germline V gene sequence: CDR1 LGHNA, CDR2 YSLEER. The CDR3 consists of 13 residues. This CDR3 is CASSQESGSTQYF. The CDR3 bases are TGCGCCAGCAGCCAAGAATCCGGAAGTACGCAGTATTTT.

The chain recombines TRBV6-5 with TRBJ2-2; D remains ambiguous. The CDR3 is 13 amino acids. Per germline, CDR1 MNHEY and CDR2 SVGAGI. Trimming pared 4 bases from V and 2 bases from J, leaving 5 bases between. The CDR3 DNA is TGTGCCAGCAGTTTGACAAACACCGGGGAGCTGTTTTTT. Translating it yields CASSLTNTGELFF.

V gene TRBV5-1 combines with J gene TRBJ2-7, with D hard to call. This CDR3 has 14 residues. Germline V gene sequence: CDR1 SGHRS, CDR2 YFSETQ. The V and J ends lost 1 base and 2 bases respectively, with 10 bases between them. The CDR3 DNA reads as TGCGCCAGCAGCTTGTTGACCGCCACCTACGAGCAGTACTTC. Its protein is CASSLLTATYEQYF. The full variable domain, completed using reference TRBV5-1 and TRBJ2-7, is KAGVTQTPRYLIKTRGQQVTLSCSPISGHRSVSWYQQTPGQGLQFLFEYFSETQRNKGNFPGRFSGRQFSNSRSEMNVSTLELGDSALYLCASSLLTATYEQYFGPGTRLTVT.

The CDR3 sequence: CASRGAGTGRSGELFF. As DNA, the CDR3 is TGTGCCAGCAGGGGAGCCGGGACAGGTCGAAGTGGGGAGCTGTTTTTT. The chain combines TRBV7-8 with TRBJ2-2, with 8 bases lining up with TRBD1. The CDR3 runs to 16 residues. Germline CDR1 reads SGHVS; CDR2 reads FQNEAQ. The V segment lost 6 bases and the J segment 8 bases; nucleotides outside the gene matches: 14.